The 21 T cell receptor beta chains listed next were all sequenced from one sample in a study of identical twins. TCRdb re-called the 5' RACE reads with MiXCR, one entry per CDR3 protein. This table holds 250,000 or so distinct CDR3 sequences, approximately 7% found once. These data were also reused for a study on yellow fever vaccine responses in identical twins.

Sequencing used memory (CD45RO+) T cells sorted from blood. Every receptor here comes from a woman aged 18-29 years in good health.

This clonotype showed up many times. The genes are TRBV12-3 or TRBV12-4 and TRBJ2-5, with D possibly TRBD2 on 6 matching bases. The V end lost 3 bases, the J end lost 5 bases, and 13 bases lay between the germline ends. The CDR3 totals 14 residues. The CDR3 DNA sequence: TGTGCCAGCAGTTTGGGACTTCCAGGGGAGACCCAGTACTTC. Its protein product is CASSLGLPGETQYF.

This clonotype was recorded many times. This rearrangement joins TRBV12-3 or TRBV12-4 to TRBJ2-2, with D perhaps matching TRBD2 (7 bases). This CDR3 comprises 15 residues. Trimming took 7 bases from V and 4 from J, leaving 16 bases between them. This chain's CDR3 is CASNRGARGTGELFF. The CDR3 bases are TGTGCCAGCAACCGGGGGGCGCGCGGCACCGGGGAGCTGTTTTTT.

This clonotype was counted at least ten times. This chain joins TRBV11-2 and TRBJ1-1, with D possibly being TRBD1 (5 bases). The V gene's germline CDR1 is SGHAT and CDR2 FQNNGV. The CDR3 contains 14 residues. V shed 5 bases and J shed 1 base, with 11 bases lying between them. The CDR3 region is CASSQTDKNTEAFF. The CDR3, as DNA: TGTGCCAGCAGCCAGACAGATAAGAACACTGAAGCTTTCTTT. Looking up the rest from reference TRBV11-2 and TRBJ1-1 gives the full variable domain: EAGVAQSPRYKIIEKRQSVAFWCNPISGHATLYWYQQILGQGPKLLIQFQNNGVVDDSQLPKDRFSAERLKGVDSTLKIQPAKLEDSAVYLCASSQTDKNTEAFFGQGTRLTVV.

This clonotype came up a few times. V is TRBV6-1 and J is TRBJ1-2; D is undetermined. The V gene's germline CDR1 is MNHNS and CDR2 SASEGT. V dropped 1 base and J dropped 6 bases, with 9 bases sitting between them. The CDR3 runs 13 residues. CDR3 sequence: CASSEGFGDGYTF. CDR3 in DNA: TGTGCCAGCAGTGAAGGATTCGGGGATGGCTACACCTTC.

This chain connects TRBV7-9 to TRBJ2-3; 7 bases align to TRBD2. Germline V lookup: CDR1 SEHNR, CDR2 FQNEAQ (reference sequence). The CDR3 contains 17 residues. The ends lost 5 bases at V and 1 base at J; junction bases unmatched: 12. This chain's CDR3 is CASSLSLAGVGTDTQYF. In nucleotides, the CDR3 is TGTGCCAGCAGCCTCTCATTGGCGGGAGTCGGCACAGATACGCAGTATTTT.

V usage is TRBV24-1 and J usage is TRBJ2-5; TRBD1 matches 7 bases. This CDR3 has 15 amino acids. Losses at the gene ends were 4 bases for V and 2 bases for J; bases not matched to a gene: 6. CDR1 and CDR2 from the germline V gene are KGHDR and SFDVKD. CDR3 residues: CATSEWDSLQETQYF. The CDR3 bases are TGTGCCACCAGTGAATGGGACAGCTTACAAGAGACCCAGTACTTC.

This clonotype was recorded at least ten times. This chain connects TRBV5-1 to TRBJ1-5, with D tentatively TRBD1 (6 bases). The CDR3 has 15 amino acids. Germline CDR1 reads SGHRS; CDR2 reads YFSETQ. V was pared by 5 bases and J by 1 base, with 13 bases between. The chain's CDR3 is CASRPTGTSNQPQHF. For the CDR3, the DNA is TGCGCCAGCAGGCCGACCGGGACAAGCAATCAGCCCCAGCATTTT.

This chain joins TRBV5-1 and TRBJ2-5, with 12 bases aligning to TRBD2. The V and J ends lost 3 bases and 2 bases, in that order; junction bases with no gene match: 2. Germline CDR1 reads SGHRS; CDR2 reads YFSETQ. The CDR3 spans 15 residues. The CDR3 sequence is CASSWGTSGQETQYF. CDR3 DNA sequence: TGCGCCAGCAGCTGGGGGACTAGCGGGCAAGAGACCCAGTACTTC.

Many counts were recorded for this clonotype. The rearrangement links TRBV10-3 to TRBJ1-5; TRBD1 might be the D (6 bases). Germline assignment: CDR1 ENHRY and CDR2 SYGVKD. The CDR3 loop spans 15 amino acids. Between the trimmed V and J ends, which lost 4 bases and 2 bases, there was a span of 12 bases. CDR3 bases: TGTGCCATCAGTGGAGTACAGGGTGGCAATCAGCCCCAGCATTTT. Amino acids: CAISGVQGGNQPQHF.

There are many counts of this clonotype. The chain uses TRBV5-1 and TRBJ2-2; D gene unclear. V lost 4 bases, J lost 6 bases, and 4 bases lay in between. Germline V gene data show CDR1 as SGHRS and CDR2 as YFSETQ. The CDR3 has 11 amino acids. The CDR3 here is CASSSAGELFF. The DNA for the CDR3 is TGCGCCAGCAGCAGTGCCGGGGAGCTGTTTTTT. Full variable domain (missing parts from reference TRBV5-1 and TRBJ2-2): KAGVTQTPRYLIKTRGQQVTLSCSPISGHRSVSWYQQTPGQGLQFLFEYFSETQRNKGNFPGRFSGRQFSNSRSEMNVSTLELGDSALYLCASSSAGELFFGEGSRLTVL.

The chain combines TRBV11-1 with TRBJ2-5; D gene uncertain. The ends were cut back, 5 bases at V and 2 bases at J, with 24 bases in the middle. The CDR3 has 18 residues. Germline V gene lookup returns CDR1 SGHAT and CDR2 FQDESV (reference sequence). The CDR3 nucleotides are TGTGCCAGCAGCCGCACTTCCGCTTTACCCGGGCATCAAGAGACCCAGTACTTC. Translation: CASSRTSALPGHQETQYF.

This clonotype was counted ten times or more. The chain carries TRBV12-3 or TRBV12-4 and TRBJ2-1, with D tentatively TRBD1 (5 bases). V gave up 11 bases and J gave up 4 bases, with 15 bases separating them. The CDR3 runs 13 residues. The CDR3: CAGQGDNYNEQFF. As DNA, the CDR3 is TGTGCCGGCCAGGGTGACAATTACAATGAGCAGTTCTTC.

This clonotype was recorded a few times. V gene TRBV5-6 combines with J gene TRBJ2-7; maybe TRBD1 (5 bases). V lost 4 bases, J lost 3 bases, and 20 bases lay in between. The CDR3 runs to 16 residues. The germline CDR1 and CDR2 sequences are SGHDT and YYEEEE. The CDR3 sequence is CASSDRHRPPLYEQYF. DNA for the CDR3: TGTGCCAGCAGCGACAGACACCGGCCCCCGCTCTACGAGCAGTACTTC.

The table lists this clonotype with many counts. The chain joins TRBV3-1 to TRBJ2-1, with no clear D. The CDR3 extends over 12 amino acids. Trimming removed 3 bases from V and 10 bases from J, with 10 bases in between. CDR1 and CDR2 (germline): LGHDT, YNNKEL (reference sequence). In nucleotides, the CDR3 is TGTGCCAGCAGCCAGGGTTCTGGGGAGCAGTTCTTC. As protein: CASSQGSGEQFF.

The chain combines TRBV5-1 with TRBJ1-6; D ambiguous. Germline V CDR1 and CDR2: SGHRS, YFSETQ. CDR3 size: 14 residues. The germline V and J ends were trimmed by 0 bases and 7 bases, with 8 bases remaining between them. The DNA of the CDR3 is TGCGCCAGCAGCTTGGGCGCGGGAAATTCACCCCTCCACTTT. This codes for CASSLGAGNSPLHF.

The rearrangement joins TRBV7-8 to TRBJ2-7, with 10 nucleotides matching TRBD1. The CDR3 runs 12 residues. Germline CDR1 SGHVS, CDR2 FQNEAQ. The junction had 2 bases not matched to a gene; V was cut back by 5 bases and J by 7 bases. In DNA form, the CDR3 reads TGTGCCAGCAGCCGGACAGGGGGGGAGCAGTACGTC. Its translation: CASSRTGGEQYV.

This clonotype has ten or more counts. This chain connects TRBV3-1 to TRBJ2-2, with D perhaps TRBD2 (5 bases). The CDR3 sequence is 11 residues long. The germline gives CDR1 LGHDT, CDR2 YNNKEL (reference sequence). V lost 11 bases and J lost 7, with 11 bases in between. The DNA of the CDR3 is TGTGCCGACCAGCGGTTCGGGGAGCTGTTTTTT. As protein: CADQRFGELFF.

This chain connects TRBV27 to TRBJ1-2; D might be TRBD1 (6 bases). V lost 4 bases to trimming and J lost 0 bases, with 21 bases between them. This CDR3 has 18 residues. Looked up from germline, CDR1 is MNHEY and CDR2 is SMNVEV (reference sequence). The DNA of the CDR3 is TGTGCCAGCAGTTACCTGGGGCAGGGCGAGGGGGCTAACTATGGCTACACCTTC. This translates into CASSYLGQGEGANYGYTF.

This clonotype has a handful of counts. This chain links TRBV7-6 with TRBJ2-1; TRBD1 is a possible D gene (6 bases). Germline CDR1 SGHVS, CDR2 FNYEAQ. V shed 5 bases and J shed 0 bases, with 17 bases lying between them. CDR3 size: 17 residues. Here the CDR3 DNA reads TGTGCCAGCAGCCCCTCGTCGTGGGACAACTCCTACAATGAGCAGTTCTTC. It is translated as CASSPSSWDNSYNEQFF. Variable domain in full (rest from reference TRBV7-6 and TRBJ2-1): GAGVSQSPRYKVTKRGQDVALRCDPISGHVSLYWYRQALGQGPEFLTYFNYEAQQDKSGLPNDRFSAERPEGSISTLTIQRTEQRDSAMYRCASSPSSWDNSYNEQFFGPGTRLTVL.

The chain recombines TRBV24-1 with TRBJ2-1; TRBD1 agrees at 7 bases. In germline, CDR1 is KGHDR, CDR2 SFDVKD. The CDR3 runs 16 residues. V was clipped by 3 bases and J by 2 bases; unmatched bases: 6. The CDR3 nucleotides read TGTGCCACCAGTGATGGGGGCAGGGGGACCTACAATGAGCAGTTCTTC. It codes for CATSDGGRGTYNEQFF.

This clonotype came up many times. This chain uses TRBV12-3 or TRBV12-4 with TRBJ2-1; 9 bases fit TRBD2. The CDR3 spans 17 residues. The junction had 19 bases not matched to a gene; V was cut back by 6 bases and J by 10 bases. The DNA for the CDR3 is TGTGCCAGCAGCTCCCACGTTAGCGGGAGTTCCCGGGAAGAGCAGTTCTTC. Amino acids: CASSSHVSGSSREEQFF.